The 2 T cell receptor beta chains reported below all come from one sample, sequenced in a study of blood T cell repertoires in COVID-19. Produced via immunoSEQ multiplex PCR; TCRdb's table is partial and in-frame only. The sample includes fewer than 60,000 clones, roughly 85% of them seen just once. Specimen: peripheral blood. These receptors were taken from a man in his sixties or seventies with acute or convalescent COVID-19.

This chain's CDR3 is CASSLQGANEKLFF. In DNA form, the CDR3 reads TGTGCCAGCTCACTACAGGGGGCTAATGAAAAACTGTTTTTT. The rearrangement links TRBV18 to TRBJ1-4; 8 bases are a match to TRBD1. Germline V gives CDR1 KGHSH, CDR2 LQKENI. The junction had 1 base not matched to a gene; V was cut back by 4 bases and J by 3 bases. The CDR3 consists of 14 residues.

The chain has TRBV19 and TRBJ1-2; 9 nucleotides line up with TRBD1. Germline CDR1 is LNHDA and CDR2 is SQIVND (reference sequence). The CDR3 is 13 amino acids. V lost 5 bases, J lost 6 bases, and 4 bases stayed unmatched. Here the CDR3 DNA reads TGTGCCAGTAGTTCCAGGGACAGGGATGGCTACACCTTC. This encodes CASSSRDRDGYTF.